This TCR beta chain is from a study of cytomegalovirus exposure and HLA in healthy donors. CDR1 is SGHNT and CDR2 is YYREEE in the germline V gene (reference sequence). This CDR3 has 13 amino acids. Trimming pared 3 bases from V and 0 bases from J, leaving 6 bases between. This clone was seen a handful of times. PCR primers comprised 60 Vbeta and 13 Jbeta primers. This table comes from immunoSEQ multiplex PCR, and its TCRdb copy is limited to in-frame clones, with some not included. Counted here are more than 95,000 clones, about 10% occurring once; the ten biggest clones make up 4.6%. The sequencing input was PBMCs. V and J are TRBV5-4 and TRBJ1-1, with D unresolved. This receptor was obtained from a woman between 18 and 29 years old in good health and CMV-seropositive. The CDR3 sequence: CASSSVMNTEAFF. CDR3 DNA sequence: TGTGCCAGCAGCTCGGTTATGAACACTGAAGCTTTCTTT.